This T cell receptor (beta chain) was recorded in a study of blood T cell repertoires in COVID-19. The wider study: Sites in the United States, Italy and Spain provided acute and convalescent COVID-19 samples. PBMCs, B-cell-depleted T cells, or T cells were the source of the cDNA or gDNA that made up the material.

In the source study's methods: For nucleated cells, counts were estimated from reference gene primer amplification. Repertoires were generated with immunoSEQ multiplex PCR, while TCRdb's copy carries only in-frame clones and drops some. V, J and clone size reflect that table, while D and trimming were determined from the DNA. The profile shows 200,000 to 250,000 clones, about nine tenths of them singletons. Living in under 30 US areas, the participants were between about 18 and 100 years of age. Input material: PBMCs or T cells enriched from blood (not recorded which). The receptor was derived from a young woman with acute COVID-19.

The CDR3 DNA is TGCGCCAGCAGCCAAGCGCTACCGCTGACATCCTACGAGCAGTACTTC. This sequence encodes CASSQALPLTSYEQYF. The chain uses TRBV4-3 and TRBJ2-7; D ambiguous. Per germline, CDR1 LGHNA and CDR2 YSLEER. CDR3 size: 16 residues. Trimming removed 1 base from V and 1 base from J, with 14 bases in between.